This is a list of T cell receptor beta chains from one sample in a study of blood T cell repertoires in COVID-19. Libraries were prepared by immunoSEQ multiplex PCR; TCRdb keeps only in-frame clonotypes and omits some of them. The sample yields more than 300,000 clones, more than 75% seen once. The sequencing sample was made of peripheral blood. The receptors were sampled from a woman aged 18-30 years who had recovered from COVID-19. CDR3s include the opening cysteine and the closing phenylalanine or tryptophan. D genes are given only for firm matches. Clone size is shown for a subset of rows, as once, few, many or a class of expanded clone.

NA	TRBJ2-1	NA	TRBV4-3	TGCGCCAGCAGCGAAGGCGGGGGCCAGGTAAATGAGCAGTTCTTC	CASSEGGGQVNEQFF
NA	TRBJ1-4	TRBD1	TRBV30	TGTGCCTGGAGTGTAGACAGGGAATGGGAAAAACTGTTTTTT	CAWSVDREWEKLFF
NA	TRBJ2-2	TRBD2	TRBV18	TGTGCCAGCTCACCATGGACTAGCAGGGACGGGGAGCTGTTTTTT	CASSPWTSRDGELFF
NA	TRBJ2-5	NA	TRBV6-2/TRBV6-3	TGTGCCAGCAGTTACAGGGGACCCCGCTCTGACAGGCAAGAGACCCAGTACTTC	CASSYRGPRSDRQETQYF
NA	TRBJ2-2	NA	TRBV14	TGTGCCAGCAGCCAAAAGACATATTTACAGTCCGGCCTTGCCACCGGGGAGCTGTTTTTT	CASSQKTYLQSGLATGELFF
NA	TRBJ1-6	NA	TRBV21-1	TGTGCCAGCAGCAGGAAAGGAGGAGGGACAGGAGCTCCGGATTCACCCCTCCACTTT	CASSRKGGGTGAPDSPLHF
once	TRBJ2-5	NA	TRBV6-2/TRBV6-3	TGTGCCAGCAGTTACGGTTTTTACCGGCAAGAGACCCAGTACTTC	CASSYGFYRQETQYF
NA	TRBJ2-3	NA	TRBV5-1	TGCGCCAGCAGCCAGGCCCCCTCCTCCACAGATACGCAGTATTTT	CASSQAPSSTDTQYF
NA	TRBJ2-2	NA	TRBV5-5	TGTGCCAGCAGCATCCAGGGCACGAACACCGGGGAGCTGTTTTTT	CASSIQGTNTGELFF
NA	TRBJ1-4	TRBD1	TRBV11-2	TGTGCCAGCGGCTCAGCAGGACAGGGTTTAGCTAATGAAAAACTGTTTTTT	CASGSAGQGLANEKLFF
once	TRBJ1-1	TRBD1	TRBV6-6	TGTGCCAGCAGTTTTAAGGGGGCGCAAACTGAAGCTTTCTTT	CASSFKGAQTEAFF
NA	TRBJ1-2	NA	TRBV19	TGTGCCAGTAGTACCCGACAGACAAACTATGGCTACACCTTC	CASSTRQTNYGYTF
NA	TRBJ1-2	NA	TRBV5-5	TGTGCCAGCAGCTTGGCTTCTTATGGCTACACCTTC	CASSLASYGYTF
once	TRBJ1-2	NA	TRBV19	TGTGCCAGTAGTCCCCCGGGGGGGCTCGGGAGGAATGGCTACACCTTC	CASSPPGGLGRNGYTF
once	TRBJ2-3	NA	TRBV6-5	TGTGCCAGCAGCCTCAATACTGCGGATACGCAGTATTTT	CASSLNTADTQYF
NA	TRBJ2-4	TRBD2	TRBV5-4	TGTGCCAGCAGCTCCGGGGGAGGGGAGGGCATTCAGTACTTC	CASSSGGGEGIQYF
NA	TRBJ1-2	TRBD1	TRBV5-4	TGTGCCAGCAGCCTAGCCGACAGGGGGTTCTATGGCTACACCTTC	CASSLADRGFYGYTF
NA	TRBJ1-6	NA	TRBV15	TGTGCCACCAGCAGAGACAGGGGCCATGATTCACCCCTCCACTTT	CATSRDRGHDSPLHF
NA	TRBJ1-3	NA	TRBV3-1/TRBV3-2	TGTGCCAGCAGCCCGGAAACATCAGGGCCCTCTGGAAACACCATATATTTT	CASSPETSGPSGNTIYF
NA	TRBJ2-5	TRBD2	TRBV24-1	TGTGCCACCAGTTGGACCATCCCGTGGACTAGCGGGAAGGTGGGTCGGGAGACCCAGTACTTC	CATSWTIPWTSGKVGRETQYF
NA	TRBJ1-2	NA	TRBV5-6	TGTGCCAGCAGCCCGACGGCAGGGGATGGCTACACCTTC	CASSPTAGDGYTF
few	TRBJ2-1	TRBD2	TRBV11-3	TGTGCCAGCAGCCACAGAATGGGCGGGAGGTATGAGCAGTTCTTC	CASSHRMGGRYEQFF
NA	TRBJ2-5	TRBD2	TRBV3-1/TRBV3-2	TGTGCCAGCAGCCAAGATCCCCGGACTAGCGTGGAGACCCAGTACTTC	CASSQDPRTSVETQYF
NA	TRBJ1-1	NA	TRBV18	TGTGCCAGCTCATCGTCGAACACTGAAGCTTTCTTT	CASSSSNTEAFF
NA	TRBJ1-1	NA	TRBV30	TGTGCCTGGGGCTGGGTGGGGGCCCCTGAAGCTTTCTTT	CAWGWVGAPEAFF
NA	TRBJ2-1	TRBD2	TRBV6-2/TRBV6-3	TGTGCCAGCAGTTACTCGAACCCCACTAGCGGTGAGCAGTTCTTC	CASSYSNPTSGEQFF
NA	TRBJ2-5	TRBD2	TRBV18	TGTGCCAGCTCACTAGCGGGAGGATACCAAGAGACCCAGTACTTC	CASSLAGGYQETQYF
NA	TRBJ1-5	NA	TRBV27	TGTGCCAGCAGGGACCGGGGTCAGCCCCAGCATTTT	CASRDRGQPQHF
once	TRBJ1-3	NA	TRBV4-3	TGCGCCAGCAGCCAAGGATCTGTGGGGGCCGGAAACACCATATATTTT	CASSQGSVGAGNTIYF
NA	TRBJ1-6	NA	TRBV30	TGTGCCTGGAGTGTCCGGGGGATGGCAGGGAATCATTCACCCCTCCACTTT	CAWSVRGMAGNHSPLHF
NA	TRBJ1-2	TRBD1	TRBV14	TGTGCCAGCAGCCGGATCGGGACAGCTAACTATGGCTACACCTTC	CASSRIGTANYGYTF
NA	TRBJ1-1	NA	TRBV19	TGTGCCAGTAGTCCGTCAGGCCTAAACACTGAAGCTTTCTTT	CASSPSGLNTEAFF
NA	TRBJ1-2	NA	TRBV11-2	TGTGCCAGCAGCGTAAGGGACTATTATGGCTACACCTTC	CASSVRDYYGYTF
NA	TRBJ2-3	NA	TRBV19	TGTGCCAGTAGTATAGTCGGTTACACAGATACGCAGTATTTT	CASSIVGYTDTQYF
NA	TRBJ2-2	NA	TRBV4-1	TGCGCCAGCAGCCCCCTCAACACCGGGGAGCTGTTTTTT	CASSPLNTGELFF
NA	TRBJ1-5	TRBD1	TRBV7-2	TGTGCCAGCAGCAAGACAGGGGGAAATCAGCCCCAGCATTTT	CASSKTGGNQPQHF
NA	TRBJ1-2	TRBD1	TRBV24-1	TGTGCCCCTAAGAAGGCAGGGGGCTATGGCTACACCTTC	CAPKKAGGYGYTF
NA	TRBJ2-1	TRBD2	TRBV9	TGTGCCAGCAGCTTCGACGGGAGGTACAATGAGCAGTTCTTC	CASSFDGRYNEQFF
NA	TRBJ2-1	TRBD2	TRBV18	TGTGCCAGCTCACCACCGGAGCGGGACTACAATGAGCAGTTCTTC	CASSPPERDYNEQFF
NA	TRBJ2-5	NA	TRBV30	TGTGCCTGGAGTGTACAATCAGGACAAGAGACCCAGTACTTC	CAWSVQSGQETQYF